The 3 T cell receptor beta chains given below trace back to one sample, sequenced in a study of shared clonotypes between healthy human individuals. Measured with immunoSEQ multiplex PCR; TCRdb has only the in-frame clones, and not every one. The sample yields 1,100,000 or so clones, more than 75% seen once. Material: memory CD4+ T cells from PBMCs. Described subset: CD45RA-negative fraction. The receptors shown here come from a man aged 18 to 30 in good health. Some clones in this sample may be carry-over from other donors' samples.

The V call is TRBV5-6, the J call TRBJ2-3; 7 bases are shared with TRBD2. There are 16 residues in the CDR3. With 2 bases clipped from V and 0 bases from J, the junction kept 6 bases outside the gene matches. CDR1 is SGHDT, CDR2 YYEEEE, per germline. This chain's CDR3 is CASSLRPTSSTDTQYF. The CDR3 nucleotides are TGTGCCAGCAGCTTAAGGCCGACTAGCAGCACAGATACGCAGTATTTT.

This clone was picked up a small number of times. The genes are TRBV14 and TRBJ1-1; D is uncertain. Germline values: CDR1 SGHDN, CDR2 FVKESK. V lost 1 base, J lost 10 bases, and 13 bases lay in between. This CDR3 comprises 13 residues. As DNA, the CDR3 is TGTGCCAGCAGCCAAGGCCGAGGGAGGAGAGCTTTCTTT. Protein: CASSQGRGRRAFF. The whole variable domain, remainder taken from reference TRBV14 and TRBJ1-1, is EAGVTQFPSHSVIEKGQTVTLRCDPISGHDNLYWYRRVMGKEIKFLLHFVKESKQDESGMPNNRFLAERTGGTYSTLKVQPAELEDSGVYFCASSQGRGRRAFFGQGTRLTVV.

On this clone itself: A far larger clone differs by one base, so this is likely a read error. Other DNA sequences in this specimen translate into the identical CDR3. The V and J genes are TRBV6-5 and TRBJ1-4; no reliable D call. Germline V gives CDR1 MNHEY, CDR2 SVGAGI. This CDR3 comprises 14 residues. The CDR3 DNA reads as TGCGCCAGCAGTTACGGAGGGTGGAATGAAAAACTGTTTTTT. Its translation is CASSYGGWNEKLFF.